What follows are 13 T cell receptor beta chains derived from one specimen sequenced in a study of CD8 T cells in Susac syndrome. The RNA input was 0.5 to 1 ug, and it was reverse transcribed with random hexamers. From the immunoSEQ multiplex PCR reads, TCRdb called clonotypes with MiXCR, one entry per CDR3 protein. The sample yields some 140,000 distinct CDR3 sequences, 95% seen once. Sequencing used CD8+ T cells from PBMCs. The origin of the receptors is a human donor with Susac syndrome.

The CDR3 protein is CASSLWAREQYF. Here the CDR3 DNA reads TGTGCCAGCAGTTTATGGGCAAGAGAGCAGTACTTC. The rearrangement links TRBV28 to TRBJ2-7; D is unclear. The CDR3 consists of 12 residues. The ends were cut back, 0 bases at V and 7 bases at J, with 7 bases in the middle. Germline V gene lookup returns CDR1 MDHEN and CDR2 SYDVKM.

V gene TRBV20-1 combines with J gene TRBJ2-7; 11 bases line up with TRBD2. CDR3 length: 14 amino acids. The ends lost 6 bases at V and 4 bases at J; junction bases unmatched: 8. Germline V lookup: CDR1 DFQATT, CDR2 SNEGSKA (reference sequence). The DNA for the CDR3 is TGCAGTGCCGGTGGGACTAGCGGATGGTACGAGCAGTACTTC. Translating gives CSAGGTSGWYEQYF.

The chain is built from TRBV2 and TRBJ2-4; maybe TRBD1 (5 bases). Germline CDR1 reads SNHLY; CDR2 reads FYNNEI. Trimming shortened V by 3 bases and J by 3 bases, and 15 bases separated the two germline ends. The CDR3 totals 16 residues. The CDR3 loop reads CASSERQGLGKNIQYF. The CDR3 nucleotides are TGTGCCAGCAGTGAGCGTCAGGGTCTTGGCAAAAACATTCAGTACTTC.

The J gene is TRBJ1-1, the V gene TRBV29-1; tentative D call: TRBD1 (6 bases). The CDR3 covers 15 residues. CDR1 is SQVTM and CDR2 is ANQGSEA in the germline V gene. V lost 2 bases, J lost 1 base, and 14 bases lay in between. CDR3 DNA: TGCAGCGTTGAAATCCACAGGGAGAAGAACACTGAAGCTTTCTTT. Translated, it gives CSVEIHREKNTEAFF. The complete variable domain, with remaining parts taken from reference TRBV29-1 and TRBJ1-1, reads SAVISQKPSRDICQRGTSLTIQCQVDSQVTMMFWYRQQPGQSLTLIATANQGSEATYESGFVIDKFPISRPNLTFSTLTVSNMSPEDSSIYLCSVEIHREKNTEAFFGQGTRLTVV.

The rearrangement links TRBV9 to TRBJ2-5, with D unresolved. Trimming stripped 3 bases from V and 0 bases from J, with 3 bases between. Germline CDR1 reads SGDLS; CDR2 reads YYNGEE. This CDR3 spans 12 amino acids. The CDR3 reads CASSGNQETQYF. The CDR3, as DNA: TGTGCCAGCAGCGGGAACCAAGAGACCCAGTACTTC.

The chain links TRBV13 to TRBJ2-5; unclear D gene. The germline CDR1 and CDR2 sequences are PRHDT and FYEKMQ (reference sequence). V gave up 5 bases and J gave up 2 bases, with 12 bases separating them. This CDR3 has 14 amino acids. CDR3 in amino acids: CASSPTAQQETQYF. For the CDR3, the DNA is TGTGCCAGCAGCCCCACCGCCCAGCAAGAGACCCAGTACTTC.

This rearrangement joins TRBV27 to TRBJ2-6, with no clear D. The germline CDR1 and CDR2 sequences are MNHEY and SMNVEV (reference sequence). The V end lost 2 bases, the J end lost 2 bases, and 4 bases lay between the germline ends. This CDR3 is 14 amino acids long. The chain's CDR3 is CASSLAAGANVLTF. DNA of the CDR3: TGTGCCAGCAGTTTAGCTGCTGGGGCCAACGTCCTGACTTTC.

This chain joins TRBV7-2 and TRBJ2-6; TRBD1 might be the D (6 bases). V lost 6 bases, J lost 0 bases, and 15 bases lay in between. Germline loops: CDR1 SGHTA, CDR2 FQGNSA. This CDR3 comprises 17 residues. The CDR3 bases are TGTGCCAGCAGTATGGGACATTTAACCTCTGGGGCCAACGTCCTGACTTTC. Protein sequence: CASSMGHLTSGANVLTF.

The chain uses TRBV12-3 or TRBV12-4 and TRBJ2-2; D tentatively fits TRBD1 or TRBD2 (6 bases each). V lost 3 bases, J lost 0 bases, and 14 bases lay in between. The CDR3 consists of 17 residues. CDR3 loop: CASSFWTAGTNTGELFF. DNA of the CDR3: TGTGCCAGCAGTTTTTGGACAGCGGGTACGAACACCGGGGAGCTGTTTTTT.

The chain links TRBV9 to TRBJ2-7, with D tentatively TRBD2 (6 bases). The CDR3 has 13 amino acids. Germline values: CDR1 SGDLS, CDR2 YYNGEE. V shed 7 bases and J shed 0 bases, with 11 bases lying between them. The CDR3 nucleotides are TGTGCCAGCGGCGGGGCGAGCTCCTACGAGCAGTACTTC. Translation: CASGGASSYEQYF.

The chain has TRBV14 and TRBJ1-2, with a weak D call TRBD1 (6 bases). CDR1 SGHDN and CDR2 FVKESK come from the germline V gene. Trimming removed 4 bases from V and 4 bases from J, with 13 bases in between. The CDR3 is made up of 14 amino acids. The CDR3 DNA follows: TGTGCCAGCAGCCTTCAGGGGACGGGCTATGGCTACACCTTC. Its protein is CASSLQGTGYGYTF. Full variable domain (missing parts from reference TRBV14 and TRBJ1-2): EAGVTQFPSHSVIEKGQTVTLRCDPISGHDNLYWYRRVMGKEIKFLLHFVKESKQDESGMPNNRFLAERTGGTYSTLKVQPAELEDSGVYFCASSLQGTGYGYTFGSGTRLTVV.

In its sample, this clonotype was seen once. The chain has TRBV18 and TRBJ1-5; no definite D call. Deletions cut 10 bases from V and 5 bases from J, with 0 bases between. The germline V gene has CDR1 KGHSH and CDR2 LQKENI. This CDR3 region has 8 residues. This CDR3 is CANQPQHF. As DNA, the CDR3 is TGTGCCAATCAGCCCCAGCATTTT. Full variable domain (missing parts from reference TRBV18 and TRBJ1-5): NAGVMQNPRHLVRRRGQEARLRCSPMKGHSHVYWYRQLPEEGLKFMVYLQKENIIDESGMPKERFSAEFPKEGPSILRIQQVVRGDSAAYFCANQPQHFGDGTRLSIL.

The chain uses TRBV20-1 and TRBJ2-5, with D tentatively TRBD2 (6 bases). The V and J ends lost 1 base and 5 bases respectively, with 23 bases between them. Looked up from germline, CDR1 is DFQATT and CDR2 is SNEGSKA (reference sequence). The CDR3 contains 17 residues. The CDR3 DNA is TGCAGTGCTAGAGCCCAAGGAGGGAGCCTAAAAGGGGAGACCCAGTACTTC. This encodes CSARAQGGSLKGETQYF.